Sequencing of this TCR beta chain was carried out in a study of blood T cell repertoires in COVID-19 (dated by TCRdb to about 2020). The study in broad terms: Samples from collaborators originated in the United States, Italy and Spain and spanned both the acute and convalescent phases of COVID-19. The prospective study material was composed of cDNA or gDNA derived from T cells, B-cell-depleted T cells, or PBMCs. The dataset comprised deeply sampled blood TCRbeta repertoires from subjects exposed to, actively infected with, or recovered from COVID-19. A freely available public database, intended as a resource for researchers studying the immune response to SARS-CoV-2, is where the repertoires were released. The samples were drawn from two sources: the first 160 participants of the ongoing ImmuneRACE study, and 1,200 or so subjects contributed by 6 global collaborators. The sample metadata nearly always contained a de-identified subject ID, COVID-19 status, age in years and sex. Where available, HLA class I and class II types were obtained from metadata supplied by the sample provider rather than from assay-based typing.

The CDR3 covers 13 residues, taking in both the cysteine and the phenylalanine. Only the CDR3 region is kept as DNA, spanning 39 bases read in frame from base 1. The V and J ends are trimmed by 4 bases and 2 bases, leaving 6 bases between them. The germline V gene (reference sequence) specifies SEHNR as CDR1 and FQNEAQ as CDR2. Beyond this particular receptor, the publication reports: The quantity of clinical and demographic metadata differed by source and by participant and was supplied without curation.

The immunoSEQ Assay, a bias-controlled multiplex PCR, was used to amplify TCRbeta CDR3 regions from genomic DNA. As for the authors' bioinformatics: Within the assay, amplification of reference gene primers was used to estimate how many nucleated cells each sample contained. Sequence reads were collapsed and filtered to measure the absolute abundance of every unique TCRbeta CDR3 rearrangement. For each sample, productive Simpson clonality was calculated by taking the square root of Simpson's diversity index across productive rearrangements. The clones in this table, taken by TCRdb from immuneACCESS, are in-frame only. Not every clone is retained; where verified, under half of the shortfall comes from an unresolved V gene, and the cause of the rest is unknown. V, J and clone size were drawn from that table, and D and trimming were deduced from the DNA. Here the sample has 70,000 to 95,000 clones; approximately 90% occur a single time. The biggest ten clones account for around 3.9% of the sample.

This clone was found once. It lacks a known antigen. Base-call qualities are not available, and no considerably larger clone is one nucleotide away. The same CDR3 arises from other DNA sequences in this sample as well. Collaborating institutions collected whole blood in K2EDTA tubes following their own protocols. Collaborator samples were shipped for TCRbeta analysis as frozen whole blood, isolated PBMCs, or DNA extracted from either sample type. Sequenced: peripheral blood. This clonotype was obtained from a woman in her 50s in a cohort sampled during active COVID-19. This sequence uses TRBV7-9 and TRBJ2-4; a confident D gene designation cannot be given. The nucleotides read TGTGCCAGCAGCTATCCCACCAAAAACATTCAGTACTTC. The encoded protein is CASSYPTKNIQYF.